Sequencing of this T cell receptor (beta chain) was carried out in a study of T cells in Graves' hyperthyroidism and ophthalmopathy. On the study more broadly: Specimen type is peripheral blood, collected at initial diagnosis prior to any treatment. The study's findings and limits: Ophthalmopathy stood apart from stable hyperthyroidism in a 13 V-J model. Ophthalmopathy, as predicted by the model, came a median roughly 6.5 months after the prediction.

Amplified TCR beta CDR3 regions derived from RNA transcripts. The TCR CDR3 first-round RT-PCR relied on the HTBI primer set. TCRdb recomputed calls from the multiplex PCR reads with MiXCR, one row per CDR3 protein. The sample lists hundreds of thousands of distinct CDR3 sequences; 17% were seen once. The germline V gene encodes CDR1 DFQATT and CDR2 SNEGSKA (reference sequence). The CDR3 is 16 residues long. V was shortened by 4 bases and J by 0 bases, with 16 bases between the two germline ends. This clonotype turned up a few times. Its antigen is unidentified. Patients with ophthalmopathy all had a Clinical Activity Score of at least 3, a NOSPECS grade of at least 4 and duration under 3 months.

V and J are TRBV20-1 and TRBJ1-3, with D unresolved. This TCR was sampled from a woman under 30 with Graves' ophthalmopathy. What was sequenced was blood. CDR3 sequence: CSAKLDAWDSGNTIYF. The CDR3, as DNA: TGCAGTGCTAAACTGGACGCCTGGGACTCTGGAAACACCATATATTTT.